This is a list of T cell receptor beta chains from one sample in a study of regulatory T cells in long-lasting Graves disease. In TCRdb, the multiplex PCR reads were re-called with MiXCR into one record per CDR3 protein. The sample lists 400,000 to 500,000 distinct CDR3 sequences, around 20% seen once, with 7% to 9.5% in the top ten. Material: peripheral blood mononuclear cells (PBMCs), obtained when the disease was refractory, from a patient treated with antithyroid drugs. The receptors originated from a female donor with Graves disease. Each CDR3 is given with its conserved first and last residue. D genes are given only for firm matches. Size values are once, few and many counts, or a class for expanded clones, and some rows have none.

D gene: -; clone size: many; V gene: TRBV28; J gene: TRBJ1-2; CDR3 protein: CASSIGVAAYGYTF; CDR3 DNA: TGTGCCAGCTCCATCGGGGTAGCTGCCTATGGCTACACCTTC
D gene: -; clone size: -; V gene: TRBV7-9; J gene: TRBJ2-5; CDR3 protein: CASLAVGGLQETQYF; CDR3 DNA: TGTGCCAGCCTAGCCGTAGGGGGACTACAAGAGACCCAGTACTTC
D gene: -; clone size: -; V gene: TRBV6-9; J gene: TRBJ2-1; CDR3 protein: CASSYGRRPHNEQFF; CDR3 DNA: TGTGCCAGCAGTTACGGTCGGAGGCCCCACAATGAGCAGTTCTTC
D gene: -; clone size: few; V gene: TRBV7-6; J gene: TRBJ2-5; CDR3 protein: CASSLGHLETQYF; CDR3 DNA: TGTGCCAGCAGCTTAGGACATTTAGAGACCCAGTACTTC
D gene: -; clone size: few; V gene: TRBV12-3/TRBV12-4; J gene: TRBJ2-2; CDR3 protein: CASSPGTVPSELFF; CDR3 DNA: TGTGCCAGCAGTCCGGGAACCGTACCCTCGGAGCTGTTTTTT
D gene: -; clone size: few; V gene: TRBV13; J gene: TRBJ2-7; CDR3 protein: CASSRRLAYEQYF; CDR3 DNA: TGTGCCAGCAGCAGACGACTAGCCTACGAGCAGTACTTC
D gene: -; clone size: -; V gene: TRBV4-3; J gene: TRBJ1-1; CDR3 protein: CASSQDWGVNTEAFF; CDR3 DNA: TGCGCCAGCAGCCAAGATTGGGGAGTGAACACTGAAGCTTTCTTT
D gene: TRBD1; clone size: many; V gene: TRBV27; J gene: TRBJ2-5; CDR3 protein: CASTGQGWETQYF; CDR3 DNA: TGTGCCAGCACCGGACAGGGGTGGGAGACCCAGTACTTC
D gene: -; clone size: many; V gene: TRBV6-1; J gene: TRBJ1-2; CDR3 protein: CASSELGGGYGYTF; CDR3 DNA: TGTGCCAGCAGTGAATTGGGGGGTGGCTATGGCTACACCTTC
D gene: TRBD1; clone size: many; V gene: TRBV19; J gene: TRBJ2-4; CDR3 protein: CAISDRDKNIQYF; CDR3 DNA: TGTGCCATCTCGGACAGGGATAAAAACATTCAGTACTTC
D gene: -; clone size: many; V gene: TRBV6-1; J gene: TRBJ1-6; CDR3 protein: CASSETTQANSPLHF; CDR3 DNA: TGTGCCAGCAGTGAAACTACCCAGGCCAATTCACCCCTCCACTTT
D gene: -; clone size: many; V gene: TRBV28; J gene: TRBJ2-2; CDR3 protein: CASSPIHRGELFF; CDR3 DNA: TGTGCCAGCAGTCCGATCCACAGGGGGGAGCTGTTTTTT
D gene: TRBD1; clone size: -; V gene: TRBV20-1; J gene: TRBJ1-4; CDR3 protein: CSARDRDRGIRDEKLFF; CDR3 DNA: TGCAGTGCTAGAGATAGGGACAGGGGCATAAGGGATGAAAAACTGTTTTTT
D gene: TRBD2; clone size: many; V gene: TRBV6-5; J gene: TRBJ2-7; CDR3 protein: CASSYTLAGGKPYEQYF; CDR3 DNA: TGTGCCAGCAGTTACACACTAGCGGGAGGGAAACCCTACGAGCAGTACTTC
D gene: TRBD1; clone size: few; V gene: TRBV6-1; J gene: TRBJ2-7; CDR3 protein: CASTPRGSRGYEQYF; CDR3 DNA: TGTGCCAGCACCCCCAGGGGTAGCAGGGGGTACGAGCAGTACTTC
D gene: TRBD1; clone size: -; V gene: TRBV30; J gene: TRBJ2-3; CDR3 protein: CAWSSFGDRGTDTQYF; CDR3 DNA: TGTGCCTGGAGCTCCTTTGGGGACAGGGGGACAGATACGCAGTATTTT
D gene: -; clone size: many; V gene: TRBV29-1; J gene: TRBJ2-7; CDR3 protein: CSGRIGGYEQYF; CDR3 DNA: TGCAGCGGCCGTATCGGCGGTTACGAGCAGTACTTC
D gene: -; clone size: -; V gene: TRBV20-1; J gene: TRBJ1-2; CDR3 protein: CSARDWQGVVNYGYTF; CDR3 DNA: TGCAGTGCTAGAGATTGGCAGGGAGTTGTTAACTATGGCTACACCTTC
D gene: -; clone size: many; V gene: TRBV6-2/TRBV6-3; J gene: TRBJ2-5; CDR3 protein: CASSETGHPGETQYF; CDR3 DNA: TGTGCCAGCAGTGAAACGGGACACCCAGGGGAGACCCAGTACTTC
D gene: -; clone size: many; V gene: TRBV12-3/TRBV12-4; J gene: TRBJ1-5; CDR3 protein: CASSPREGGNQPQHF; CDR3 DNA: TGTGCCAGCAGTCCCCGGGAGGGGGGCAATCAGCCCCAGCATTTT
D gene: -; clone size: -; V gene: TRBV12-3/TRBV12-4; J gene: TRBJ1-1; CDR3 protein: CASSFRGRFGQNTEAFF; CDR3 DNA: TGTGCCAGCAGTTTCAGAGGACGGTTCGGGCAGAACACTGAAGCTTTCTTT
D gene: TRBD1; clone size: many; V gene: TRBV5-8; J gene: TRBJ1-2; CDR3 protein: CASSPTDRTYGYTF; CDR3 DNA: TGTGCCAGCAGCCCTACGGACAGGACCTATGGCTACACCTTC
D gene: -; clone size: -; V gene: TRBV13; J gene: TRBJ1-6; CDR3 protein: CASSLGGSSPLHF; CDR3 DNA: TGTGCCAGCAGCTTGGGGGGCAGCTCACCCCTCCACTTT
D gene: -; clone size: few; V gene: TRBV5-6; J gene: TRBJ1-5; CDR3 protein: CASSLEAGKPQHF; CDR3 DNA: TGTGCCAGCAGCTTGGAAGCTGGTAAGCCCCAGCATTTT
D gene: TRBD1; clone size: many; V gene: TRBV11-2; J gene: TRBJ1-5; CDR3 protein: CASSLDRDQPQHF; CDR3 DNA: TGTGCCAGCAGTTTGGACAGGGACCAGCCCCAGCATTTT
D gene: -; clone size: -; V gene: TRBV7-2; J gene: TRBJ1-2; CDR3 protein: CASSPLFYGYTF; CDR3 DNA: TGTGCCAGCAGCCCCCTATTCTATGGCTACACCTTC
D gene: TRBD2; clone size: few; V gene: TRBV6-1; J gene: TRBJ2-7; CDR3 protein: CASRAGVLYEQYF; CDR3 DNA: TGTGCCAGCAGAGCGGGAGTACTCTACGAGCAGTACTTC
D gene: -; clone size: -; V gene: TRBV19; J gene: TRBJ2-7; CDR3 protein: CASSAQSTRYEQYF; CDR3 DNA: TGTGCCAGTAGTGCACAGAGTACCCGCTACGAGCAGTACTTC
D gene: TRBD2; clone size: -; V gene: TRBV27; J gene: TRBJ2-1; CDR3 protein: CASSLIAGGRVDEQFF; CDR3 DNA: TGTGCCAGCAGTCTGATAGCGGGAGGGCGAGTCGATGAGCAGTTCTTC
D gene: -; clone size: -; V gene: TRBV20-1; J gene: TRBJ1-1; CDR3 protein: CSAPASGNTEAFF; CDR3 DNA: TGCAGTGCCCCAGCGTCGGGAAACACTGAAGCTTTCTTT
D gene: -; clone size: few; V gene: TRBV19; J gene: TRBJ1-5; CDR3 protein: CASSSASNQPQHF; CDR3 DNA: TGTGCCAGTAGTTCCGCTAGCAATCAGCCCCAGCATTTT
D gene: -; clone size: many; V gene: TRBV20-1; J gene: TRBJ2-5; CDR3 protein: CSARRGFGETQYF; CDR3 DNA: TGCAGTGCTAGACGGGGGTTTGGAGAGACCCAGTACTTC
D gene: TRBD2; clone size: many; V gene: TRBV28; J gene: TRBJ2-7; CDR3 protein: CASSPLFSGPSYEQYF; CDR3 DNA: TGTGCCAGCAGTCCATTATTTAGCGGGCCTTCCTACGAGCAGTACTTC
D gene: -; clone size: few; V gene: TRBV6-1; J gene: TRBJ1-2; CDR3 protein: CASSEITGTPYGYTF; CDR3 DNA: TGTGCCAGCAGTGAGATTACCGGGACACCCTATGGCTACACCTTC
D gene: TRBD2; clone size: few; V gene: TRBV20-1; J gene: TRBJ2-7; CDR3 protein: CSAKGPLAGRSYEQYF; CDR3 DNA: TGCAGTGCCAAGGGGCCGCTAGCGGGCCGCTCCTACGAGCAGTACTTC
D gene: -; clone size: -; V gene: TRBV9; J gene: TRBJ1-4; CDR3 protein: CASSAHAGSGFNEKLFF; CDR3 DNA: TGTGCCAGCAGCGCCCACGCTGGTTCGGGCTTTAATGAAAAGCTGTTTTTT
D gene: TRBD1; clone size: -; V gene: TRBV2; J gene: TRBJ2-7; CDR3 protein: CASSEGQYPNYEQYF; CDR3 DNA: TGTGCCAGCAGTGAGGGACAGTACCCAAACTACGAGCAGTACTTC
D gene: -; clone size: many; V gene: TRBV11-2; J gene: TRBJ1-1; CDR3 protein: CASSLGGRAMNTEAFF; CDR3 DNA: TGTGCCAGCAGCTTAGGCGGCCGGGCAATGAACACTGAAGCTTTCTTT
D gene: -; clone size: few; V gene: TRBV2; J gene: TRBJ1-4; CDR3 protein: CASSDVTVLKLFF; CDR3 DNA: TGTGCCAGCAGTGACGTCACGGTCCTGAAACTGTTTTTT
D gene: TRBD2; clone size: many; V gene: TRBV28; J gene: TRBJ2-7; CDR3 protein: CASSHGLAGPYEQYF; CDR3 DNA: TGTGCCAGCAGTCACGGACTAGCGGGTCCCTACGAGCAGTACTTC
D gene: -; clone size: -; V gene: TRBV30; J gene: TRBJ1-2; CDR3 protein: CAYRREGTNYGYTF; CDR3 DNA: TGTGCCTACCGGAGAGAGGGAACAAACTATGGCTACACCTTC
D gene: -; clone size: -; V gene: TRBV7-9; J gene: TRBJ1-1; CDR3 protein: CASSPLTENTEAFF; CDR3 DNA: TGTGCCAGCAGCCCACTAACGGAAAACACTGAAGCTTTCTTT
D gene: TRBD1; clone size: many; V gene: TRBV6-1; J gene: TRBJ2-7; CDR3 protein: CASRGTGMNEQYF; CDR3 DNA: TGTGCCAGCAGGGGGACAGGGATGAACGAGCAGTACTTC
D gene: TRBD1; clone size: few; V gene: TRBV6-1; J gene: TRBJ2-7; CDR3 protein: CASSTSEDRATYEQYF; CDR3 DNA: TGTGCCAGCAGTACGTCCGAGGACAGGGCGACCTACGAGCAGTACTTC
D gene: -; clone size: few; V gene: TRBV20-1; J gene: TRBJ1-1; CDR3 protein: CSARDLLRGMNTEAFF; CDR3 DNA: TGCAGTGCTAGAGATTTACTGAGGGGGATGAACACTGAAGCTTTCTTT
D gene: -; clone size: many; V gene: TRBV20-1; J gene: TRBJ1-2; CDR3 protein: CSAPASAANYGYTF; CDR3 DNA: TGCAGTGCTCCCGCTAGTGCTGCTAACTATGGCTACACCTTC
D gene: TRBD2; clone size: many; V gene: TRBV7-2; J gene: TRBJ2-7; CDR3 protein: CASSSGPGLAGDEQYF; CDR3 DNA: TGTGCCAGCAGCTCGGGTCCGGGACTAGCGGGAGACGAGCAGTACTTC
D gene: -; clone size: many; V gene: TRBV5-4; J gene: TRBJ1-1; CDR3 protein: CASSLIQNTEAFF; CDR3 DNA: TGTGCCAGCAGCTTGATACAGAACACTGAAGCTTTCTTT
D gene: TRBD1; clone size: -; V gene: TRBV7-7; J gene: TRBJ2-6; CDR3 protein: CASSSWGQPLRGANVLTF; CDR3 DNA: TGTGCTAGCAGCTCCTGGGGACAGCCCTTAAGAGGGGCCAACGTCCTGACTTTC